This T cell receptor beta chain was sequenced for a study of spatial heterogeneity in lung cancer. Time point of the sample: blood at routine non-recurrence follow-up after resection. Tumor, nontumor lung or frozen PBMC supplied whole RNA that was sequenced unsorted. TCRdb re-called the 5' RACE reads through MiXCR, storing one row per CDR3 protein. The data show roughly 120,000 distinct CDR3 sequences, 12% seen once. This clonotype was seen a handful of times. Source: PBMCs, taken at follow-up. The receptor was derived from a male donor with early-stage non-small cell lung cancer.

This CDR3 reads CATSVTASTDTQYF. The CDR3 region has the DNA TGTGCCACCAGTGTCACAGCCAGCACAGATACGCAGTATTTT. The rearrangement joins TRBV24-1 to TRBJ2-3; D is uncertain. V shed 5 bases and J shed 0 bases, with 8 bases lying between them. CDR3 length: 14 amino acids. In germline, CDR1 is KGHDR, CDR2 SFDVKD.